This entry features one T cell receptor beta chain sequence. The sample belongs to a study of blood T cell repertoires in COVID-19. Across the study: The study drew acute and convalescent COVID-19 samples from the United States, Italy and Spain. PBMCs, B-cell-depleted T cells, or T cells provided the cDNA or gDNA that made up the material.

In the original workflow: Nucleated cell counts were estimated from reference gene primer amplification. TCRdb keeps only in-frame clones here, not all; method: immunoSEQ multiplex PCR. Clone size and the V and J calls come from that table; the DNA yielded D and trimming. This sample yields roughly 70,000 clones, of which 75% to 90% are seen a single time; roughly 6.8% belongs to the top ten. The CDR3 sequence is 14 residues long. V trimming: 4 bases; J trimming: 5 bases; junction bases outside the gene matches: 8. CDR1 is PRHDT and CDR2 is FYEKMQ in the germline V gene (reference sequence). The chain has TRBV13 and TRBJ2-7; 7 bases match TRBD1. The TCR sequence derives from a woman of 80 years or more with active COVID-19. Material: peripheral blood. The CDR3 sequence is CASSSQTGKDEQYF. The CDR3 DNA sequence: TGTGCCAGCAGCTCTCAGACAGGGAAGGACGAGCAGTACTTC. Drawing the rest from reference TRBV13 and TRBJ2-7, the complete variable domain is AAGVIQSPRHLIKEKRETATLKCYPIPRHDTVYWYQQGPGQDPQFLISFYEKMQSDKGSIPDRFSAQQFSDYHSELNMSSLELGDSALYFCASSSQTGKDEQYFGPGTRLTVT.